The 5 T cell receptor beta chains below were found in one sample sequenced in a study of control samples from healthy donors and cancer patients (dated by TCRdb to between 2020 and 2021). The library relied on the immunoSEQ multiplex PCR assay. In its TCRdb copy, this immuneACCESS table keeps in-frame sequences only and misses some clones. Where compared with another copy, unresolved V genes explain less than half of these, and the others have no known cause. Counted in this sample were 100,000 to 150,000 clones; less than 90% of them appeared once. 1.5% to 2% of the sample is held by the ten biggest clonotypes. The specimen was blood. The receptors derive from a man aged 18 to 29 in good health.

The chain has TRBV6-6 and TRBJ2-1, with 7 bases lining up with TRBD2. V shed 9 bases, J shed 1 base, and the junction held 6 bases outside the gene matches. Germline loops: CDR1 MNHNY, CDR2 SVGAGI (reference sequence). The CDR3 is 14 amino acids. The CDR3 coding sequence is TGTGCCAGTTTGCCTAGCGGTTCCTACAATGAGCAGTTCTTC. Protein product: CASLPSGSYNEQFF.

The chain joins TRBV5-4 to TRBJ2-7, with no clear D. The germline V gene has CDR1 SGHNT and CDR2 YYREEE (reference sequence). Between the trimmed V and J ends, which lost 7 bases and 2 bases, there was a span of 16 bases. This CDR3 has 14 residues. The CDR3 protein is CASLPEPNAYEQYF. The CDR3 DNA reads as TGTGCCAGCCTCCCGGAGCCTAATGCCTACGAGCAGTACTTC.

In its sample, this clone was seen many times. The chain uses TRBV25-1 and TRBJ2-2, with TRBD1 matching 7 bases. CDR1 MGHDK and CDR2 SYGVNS come from the germline V gene. This CDR3 is built from 15 residues. Unmatched junction bases numbered 6, after V lost 5 bases and J lost 3 bases. The CDR3 coding sequence is TGTGCCAGCAGTCTACAGGGGTGGGACACCGGGGAGCTGTTTTTT. Its protein is CASSLQGWDTGELFF. The full variable domain, rest sourced from reference TRBV25-1 and TRBJ2-2, is EADIYQTPRYLVIGTGKKITLECSQTMGHDKMYWYQQDPGMELHLIHYSYGVNSTEKGDLSSESTVSRIRTEHFPLTLESARPSHTSQYLCASSLQGWDTGELFFGEGSRLTVL.

This clone is a singleton in its sample. The chain uses TRBV6-2 or TRBV6-3 and TRBJ2-5, with no clear D. V lost 2 bases to trimming and J lost 3 bases, with 4 bases between them. Looked up from germline, CDR1 is MNHEY and CDR2 is SVGEGT. The CDR3 sequence is 12 residues long. The CDR3 protein is CASSYTKETQYF. The CDR3 DNA sequence: TGTGCCAGCAGTTACACTAAAGAGACCCAGTACTTC.

The V call is TRBV7-6, the J call TRBJ2-1; 10 positions agree with TRBD2. Germline V gene lookup returns CDR1 SGHVS and CDR2 FNYEAQ. Losses at the gene ends were 3 bases for V and 3 bases for J; bases not matched to a gene: 2. The CDR3 length is 15 residues. The CDR3 loop is CASSFWTSGYNEQFF. The DNA of the CDR3 is TGTGCCAGCAGCTTTTGGACTAGCGGCTACAATGAGCAGTTCTTC.